The subject of this entry is one TCR beta chain. V gave up 4 bases and J gave up 4 bases, with 16 bases separating them. The CDR3 sequence is 15 residues long. Per the germline V gene, CDR1 is WNHNN and CDR2 is SYGVQD (reference sequence). Assay: immunoSEQ multiplex PCR; the TCRdb copy retains only in-frame clones and omits some. The data hold a few hundred thousand clones, with approximately 86% observed a single time. The data stem from a study of blood T cell repertoires in COVID-19. Study at large: In each case, the material was cDNA or gDNA derived from T cells, B-cell-depleted T cells, or PBMCs.

The gene calls are TRBV10-1 and TRBJ2-5, with D possibly TRBD2 on 6 matching bases. The source is a woman aged 50 to 65 who had recovered from COVID-19. Sequenced material: peripheral blood. The CDR3 DNA reads as TGCGCCAGCAGTGTTGAAAGGGAGGCGAGAGAGACCCAGTACTTC. Its translation is CASSVEREARETQYF.